The 31 T cell receptor beta chains in this list originate from one sample, sequenced in a study of OX40 agonist ivuxolimab in advanced cancers. Here immunoSEQ multiplex PCR was the method, and the copy in TCRdb shows in-frame clones only, minus some. This sample yields about 28,000 clones, of which approximately 85% are seen a single time; roughly 25% belongs to the top ten. Material: CD4+ or CD8+ T cells sorted from blood, obtained in a trial of the OX40 agonist ivuxolimab. These receptors all come from an adult with an advanced solid tumor such as melanoma, head and neck, liver or kidney cancer.

There are a few counts of this clone. Other DNA sequences of this sample code for an identical CDR3. The chain couples TRBV5-1 to TRBJ2-3; possibly TRBD2 for D (5 bases). Germline loops: CDR1 SGHRS, CDR2 YFSETQ. V dropped 5 bases and J dropped 0 bases, with 10 bases sitting between them. CDR3 length equals 14 residues. The CDR3 sequence is CASRQQRSTDTQYF. For the CDR3, the DNA is TGCGCCAGCAGACAACAGCGGAGCACAGATACGCAGTATTTT.

V usage is TRBV7-9 and J usage is TRBJ2-7, with TRBD2 as a possible D gene (7 bases). There are 14 residues in the CDR3. Trimming took 3 bases from V and 4 from J, leaving 13 bases between them. Germline V lookup: CDR1 SEHNR, CDR2 FQNEAQ (reference sequence). CDR3 coding DNA: TGTGCCAGCAGCTTTTCCGGGGGGCGGTACGAGCAGTACTTC. Protein product: CASSFSGGRYEQYF.

This sequence joins TRBV28 and TRBJ2-1; 8 nucleotides match TRBD1. Germline V gene sequence: CDR1 MDHEN, CDR2 SYDVKM. This CDR3 is 18 amino acids long. V was clipped by 2 bases and J by 1 base; unmatched bases: 10. The CDR3 bases are TGTGCCAGCAGTTTAAGAGCAGGGGGCGCTTTGTCCTACAATGAGCAGTTCTTC. Translated, it gives CASSLRAGGALSYNEQFF.

The gene calls are TRBV7-9 and TRBJ2-7; no definite D call. Germline CDR1 SEHNR, CDR2 FQNEAQ (reference sequence). The CDR3 covers 14 residues. Between the trimmed V and J ends, which lost 5 bases and 3 bases, there was a span of 14 bases. DNA for the CDR3: TGTGCCAGCAGCCAACAAGAGGATTTCTACGAGCAGTACTTC. This codes for CASSQQEDFYEQYF.

The chain is built from TRBV9 and TRBJ2-7; TRBD2 agrees at 11 bases. The ends lost 4 bases at V and 3 bases at J; junction bases unmatched: 9. This CDR3 comprises 16 residues. Germline V gene lookup returns CDR1 SGDLS and CDR2 YYNGEE. CDR3 coding DNA: TGTGCCAGCAGCCTGGGACTAGCGGACCTGGGCTACGAGCAGTACTTC. Encoded protein: CASSLGLADLGYEQYF.

The chain is built from TRBV28 and TRBJ1-2; D unclear. With 3 bases removed from V and 4 bases from J, the gap between germline ends came to 12 bases. CDR3 length: 14 residues. Per the germline V gene, CDR1 is MDHEN and CDR2 is SYDVKM. The CDR3 is CASSLADFGYGYTF. CDR3 sequence (DNA): TGTGCCAGCAGTTTGGCGGACTTTGGCTATGGCTACACCTTC.

The V and J genes are TRBV19 and TRBJ1-4; D unclear. Trimming pared 3 bases from V and 4 bases from J, leaving 15 bases between. From germline, CDR1 is LNHDA and CDR2 SQIVND (reference sequence). This CDR3 is built from 16 residues. CDR3 sequence reads: CASSIPENGLNEKLFF. The CDR3 region has the DNA TGTGCCAGTAGTATCCCGGAAAATGGTCTTAATGAAAAACTGTTTTTT.

This chain uses TRBV6-6 with TRBJ2-7, with TRBD1 as a possible D gene (6 bases). Trimming took 5 bases from V and 0 from J, leaving 14 bases between them. This CDR3 is 15 amino acids long. Germline V CDR1 and CDR2: MNHNY, SVGAGI (reference sequence). DNA for the CDR3: TGTGCCAGCAGTCGGACAGCCGAGAGCTCCTACGAGCAGTACTTC. This gives the protein CASSRTAESSYEQYF.

V and J are TRBV7-8 and TRBJ1-3; TRBD1 agrees at 7 bases. The ends lost 5 bases at V and 1 base at J; junction bases unmatched: 11. Germline CDR1 is SGHVS and CDR2 is FQNEAQ. The CDR3 runs 17 residues. The CDR3 sequence is CASSVNHRGSSGNTIYF. The CDR3 DNA sequence: TGTGCCAGCAGCGTAAACCACAGGGGTTCTTCTGGAAACACCATATATTTT.

The CDR3 here is CASSLARQVGETQYF. The CDR3 coding sequence is TGTGCCAGCAGCTTGGCTCGACAGGTAGGAGAGACCCAGTACTTC. The chain has TRBV5-6 and TRBJ2-5; TRBD1 is a possible D gene (6 bases). V was pared by 0 bases and J by 4 bases, with 13 bases between. Per the germline V gene, CDR1 is SGHDT and CDR2 is YYEEEE. The CDR3 is 15 amino acids.

The chain links TRBV6-5 to TRBJ1-3, with no clear D. The CDR3 runs to 14 residues. The germline V gene has CDR1 MNHEY and CDR2 SVGAGI. With 2 bases removed from V and 3 bases from J, the gap between germline ends came to 8 bases. CDR3 region: CASSYIAGGNTIYF. The CDR3 nucleotides are TGTGCCAGCAGTTACATAGCTGGTGGAAACACCATATATTTT.

The chain carries TRBV27 and TRBJ2-1, with TRBD2 matching over 9 bases. This CDR3 is built from 14 residues. V gave up 6 bases and J gave up 6 bases; unmatched junction bases: 6. Germline CDR1 is MNHEY and CDR2 is SMNVEV (reference sequence). CDR3 coding DNA: TGTGCCAGCAGGCCGGGACTAGCTACCAATGAGCAGTTCTTC. Translated: CASRPGLATNEQFF.

This rearrangement joins TRBV27 to TRBJ2-7; tentatively, D is TRBD2 (6 bases). V lost 5 bases to trimming and J lost 1 base, with 9 bases between them. CDR3 length: 13 residues. CDR1 is MNHEY and CDR2 is SMNVEV in the germline V gene (reference sequence). In DNA form, the CDR3 reads TGTGCCAGCAGTATGACTAGGTCCTACGAGCAGTACTTC. It codes for CASSMTRSYEQYF.

This clone has more than one count but fewer than ten. This chain links TRBV15 with TRBJ2-7, with D perhaps being TRBD1 or TRBD2 (5 bases each). The germline CDR1 and CDR2 sequences are LNHNV and YYDKDF (reference sequence). Trimming removed 5 bases from V and 2 bases from J, with 10 bases in between. CDR3 length: 13 amino acids. This CDR3 reads CATSWDGAYEQYF. Written as DNA, the CDR3 is TGTGCCACCAGCTGGGACGGAGCCTACGAGCAGTACTTC.

The J gene is TRBJ2-3, the V gene TRBV27; D is ambiguous. The V end was cut by 5 bases, the J end by 4 bases, with 13 bases between. The CDR3 totals 14 residues. CDR1 MNHEY and CDR2 SMNVEV come from the germline V gene (reference sequence). The CDR3: CASSDHPLADTQYF. The CDR3 nucleotides read TGTGCCAGCAGTGACCACCCCTTGGCAGATACGCAGTATTTT.

This clone was recorded only once. Other nucleotide sequences in the sample specify the same CDR3. The V and J genes are TRBV7-9 and TRBJ2-7, with D unresolved. The CDR3 covers 14 residues. Germline lookup yields CDR1 SEHNR and CDR2 FQNEAQ (reference sequence). V lost 1 base and J 0 bases, leaving 7 bases between the germline ends. The CDR3 DNA follows: TGTGCCAGCAGCTTAGTAGGGTCCTCCTACGAGCAGTACTTC. Translation: CASSLVGSSYEQYF.

The rearrangement joins TRBV28 to TRBJ1-2; D perhaps matches TRBD1 (5 bases). Looked up from germline, CDR1 is MDHEN and CDR2 is SYDVKM. V was clipped by 8 bases and J by 4 bases, with 8 bases between them. The CDR3 covers 11 residues. The CDR3 DNA is TGTGCCAGCTTAGGGGTCTATGGCTACACCTTC. Its protein is CASLGVYGYTF.

A word on this clone: This sample includes further DNA sequences coding for the same CDR3. The gene calls are TRBV5-1 and TRBJ2-1, with TRBD2 matching over 7 bases. V shed 4 bases and J 4 bases; nucleotides not matched to a gene: 5. CDR3 length equals 14 residues. Germline V lookup: CDR1 SGHRS, CDR2 YFSETQ. The CDR3 nucleotides are TGCGCCAGCAGCCAAAGCGGGGCGTACAATGAGCAGTTCTTC. This encodes CASSQSGAYNEQFF. Full variable domain (rest looked up from reference TRBV5-1 and TRBJ2-1): KAGVTQTPRYLIKTRGQQVTLSCSPISGHRSVSWYQQTPGQGLQFLFEYFSETQRNKGNFPGRFSGRQFSNSRSEMNVSTLELGDSALYLCASSQSGAYNEQFFGPGTRLTVL.

This clone was recorded a few times. This rearrangement joins TRBV6-1 to TRBJ2-1, with D unresolved. The CDR3 runs 15 residues. Per germline, CDR1 MNHNS and CDR2 SASEGT. The V gene lost 1 base and the J gene lost 4 bases, with 11 bases spanning the gap. This chain's CDR3 is CASSEGPQPYNEQFF. The CDR3 nucleotides read TGTGCCAGCAGTGAAGGGCCACAACCTTACAATGAGCAGTTCTTC.

The rearrangement links TRBV7-8 to TRBJ2-1, with 9 bases lining up with TRBD2. Germline V lookup: CDR1 SGHVS, CDR2 FQNEAQ. This CDR3 spans 14 amino acids. With V trimmed by 5 bases and J by 9 bases, 8 bases remained unmatched. CDR3 nucleotides: TGTGCCAGCAGCCTAGGACTAGCGAGTATTGAGCAGTTCTTC. Translation gives CASSLGLASIEQFF.

For this clone: The same CDR3 can be traced to other DNA sequences in this sample. The chain carries TRBV6-5 and TRBJ1-2, with D unclear. The CDR3 sequence is 14 residues long. CDR1 and CDR2 from the germline V gene are MNHEY and SVGAGI. V was pared by 2 bases and J by 3 bases, with 10 bases between. CDR3 DNA sequence: TGTGCCAGCAGTTACGGGCAGGCGGACTATGGCTACACCTTC. This sequence encodes CASSYGQADYGYTF.

This chain uses TRBV5-6 with TRBJ2-5; TRBD1 matches at 9 bases. The better agreement between TRBJ2-7 and the DNA end casts doubt on the J call. This CDR3 spans 14 amino acids. Germline assignment: CDR1 SGHDT and CDR2 YYEEEE. CDR3 residues: CASSTGTGLYEQYF. The CDR3 bases are TGTGCCAGCAGCACGGGGACAGGGTTATACGAGCAGTACTTC.

This clone was observed a single time. This sequence joins TRBV4-1 and TRBJ2-6; D perhaps matches TRBD1 (5 bases). Germline V gene lookup returns CDR1 MGHRA and CDR2 YSYEKL. V was clipped by 0 bases and J by 0 bases, with 6 bases between them. There are 16 residues in the CDR3. CDR3 loop: CASSQDTGSGANVLTF. DNA of the CDR3: TGCGCCAGCAGCCAAGATACAGGCTCTGGGGCCAACGTCCTGACTTTC.

The chain couples TRBV6-1 to TRBJ1-1; D is undetermined. V shed 7 bases and J shed 5 bases, with 11 bases lying between them. The V gene's germline CDR1 is MNHNS and CDR2 SASEGT. CDR3 length: 12 residues. The CDR3 is CASTRGWTEAFF. DNA of the CDR3: TGTGCCAGCACCCGGGGATGGACTGAAGCTTTCTTT.

The chain recombines TRBV7-8 with TRBJ2-7; a possible D gene is TRBD2 (5 bases). The germline V gene has CDR1 SGHVS and CDR2 FQNEAQ. This CDR3 is 15 amino acids long. V was shortened by 1 base and J by 2 bases, with 12 bases between the two germline ends. This CDR3 is CASSLGGDTTYEQYF. DNA of the CDR3: TGTGCCAGCAGCTTAGGGGGAGACACCACCTACGAGCAGTACTTC.

The V call is TRBV5-7, the J call TRBJ2-1; 10 bases agree with TRBD2. TRBV5-7 is labeled an ORF, and its function is uncertain. J gave up 9 bases and V 4 bases, and 10 bases lay outside the gene matches. The CDR3 has 15 amino acids. CDR3 in DNA: TGTGCCAGCAGCCCCCGAGCGGGAGGGAACGGTGAGCAGTTCTTC. This translates into CASSPRAGGNGEQFF.

This chain joins TRBV7-7 and TRBJ1-3, with a weak D call TRBD1 (5 bases). The CDR3 contains 13 residues. CDR1 and CDR2 (germline): SSHAT, FNYEAQ (reference sequence). CDR3 region: CPHRPRGGNTIYF. The CDR3 coding sequence is TGTCCCCACAGGCCAAGGGGAGGAAACACCATATATTTT. Full variable domain (outside the CDR3, taken from reference TRBV7-7 and TRBJ1-3): GAGVSQSPRYKVTKRGQDVTLRCDPISSHATLYWYQQALGQGPEFLTYFNYEAQPDKSGLPSDRFSAERPEGSISTLTIQRTEQRDSAMYRCPHRPRGGNTIYFGEGSWLTVV.

The V gene is TRBV25-1, the J gene TRBJ2-7; D is ambiguous. Per the germline V gene, CDR1 is MGHDK and CDR2 is SYGVNS. The CDR3 totals 12 residues. Trimming took 6 bases from V and 3 from J, leaving 9 bases between them. CDR3 nucleotides: TGTGCCAGCAGCCCAGGCAACTACGAGCAGTACTTC. This encodes CASSPGNYEQYF.

This clone has just a few counts. This chain uses TRBV11-2 with TRBJ1-4; D unresolved. Germline values: CDR1 SGHAT, CDR2 FQNNGV. V lost 5 bases, J lost 6 bases, and 19 bases lay in between. The CDR3 has 16 residues. The CDR3 sequence: CASSDLAGWLHEKLFF. Written as DNA, the CDR3 is TGTGCCAGCAGCGACCTTGCGGGTTGGCTACATGAAAAACTGTTTTTT.

This clone was detected only a few times. The gene calls are TRBV7-2 and TRBJ2-6; unclear D gene. Germline assignment: CDR1 SGHTA and CDR2 FQGNSA. This CDR3 region has 17 residues. V gave up 4 bases and J gave up 5 bases, with 18 bases separating them. The CDR3 DNA follows: TGTGCCAGCAGCTCCGTAGTAGGCCCCGGTAGGGCCAACGTCCTGACTTTC. Its protein is CASSSVVGPGRANVLTF.

The rearrangement links TRBV7-3 to TRBJ2-3; 8 bases match TRBD2. J gave up 2 bases and V 0 bases, and 4 bases lay outside the gene matches. This CDR3 comprises 16 residues. Per germline, CDR1 SGHTA and CDR2 FQGTGA. The chain's CDR3 is CASSLTSGSPTDTQYF. The DNA for the CDR3 is TGTGCCAGCAGCTTAACCAGCGGGAGTCCCACAGATACGCAGTATTTT.